The T cell receptor (beta chain) described here comes from a study of identical twins. Trimming removed 0 bases at V and 2 bases at J, with 9 bases between. CDR1 and CDR2 from the germline V gene are WSHSY and SAAADI. There are 15 residues in the CDR3. Via MiXCR, TCRdb re-called the 5' RACE reads, giving one row per CDR3 protein. Found here are hundreds of thousands of distinct CDR3 sequences, around 20% of them singletons; the top ten hold 4.3%. The sample also formed part of further work on T cells expressing NK-cell markers. That study reports: Researchers got TCR beta repertoires out of sorted CD3+CD56+NKG2C+, CD3+CD56+NKG2C- and CD3+CD56-NKG2C+ T cells.

Sequences were obtained from PBMCs. The rearrangement joins TRBV10-2 to TRBJ2-3; D is undetermined. The origin of this receptor is a woman aged 18-30 years in good health. CDR3 residues: CASSESGSYTDTQYF. The CDR3 DNA reads as TGCGCCAGCAGTGAGTCAGGCTCGTACACAGATACGCAGTATTTT.